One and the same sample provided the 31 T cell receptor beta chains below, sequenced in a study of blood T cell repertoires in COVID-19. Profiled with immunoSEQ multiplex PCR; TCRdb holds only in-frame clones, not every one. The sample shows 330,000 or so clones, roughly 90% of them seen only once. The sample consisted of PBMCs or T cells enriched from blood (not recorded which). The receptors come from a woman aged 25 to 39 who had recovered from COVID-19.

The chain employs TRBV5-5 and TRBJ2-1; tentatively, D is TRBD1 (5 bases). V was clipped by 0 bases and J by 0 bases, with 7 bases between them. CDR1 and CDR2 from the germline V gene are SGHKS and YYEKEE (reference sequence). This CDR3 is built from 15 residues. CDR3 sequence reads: CASSLEGVSYNEQFF. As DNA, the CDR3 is TGTGCCAGCAGCTTGGAAGGGGTCTCCTACAATGAGCAGTTCTTC.

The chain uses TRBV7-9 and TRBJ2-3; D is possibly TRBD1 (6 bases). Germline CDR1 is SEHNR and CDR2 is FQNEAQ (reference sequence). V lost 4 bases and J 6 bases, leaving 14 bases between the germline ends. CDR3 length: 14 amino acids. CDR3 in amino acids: CASSSTYRGDTQYF. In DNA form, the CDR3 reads TGTGCCAGCAGCTCGACGTATAGGGGGGATACGCAGTATTTT.

CDR3 amino acids: CASSARQDTASYGYTF. The CDR3 bases are TGTGCCAGCAGCGCCCGACAGGATACGGCCTCTTATGGCTACACCTTC. The chain combines TRBV7-3 with TRBJ1-2, with D perhaps TRBD1 (6 bases). The CDR3 has 16 residues. Germline CDR1 and CDR2: SGHTA and FQGTGA. Trimming took off 5 bases at V and 5 bases at J, with 21 bases between the two ends.

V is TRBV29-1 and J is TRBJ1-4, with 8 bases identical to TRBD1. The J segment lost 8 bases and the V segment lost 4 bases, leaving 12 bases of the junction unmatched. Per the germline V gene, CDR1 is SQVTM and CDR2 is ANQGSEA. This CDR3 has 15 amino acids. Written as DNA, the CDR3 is TGCAGCGTTGCAAATCGACAGGGGCGTCTAGAAAAACTGTTTTTT. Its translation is CSVANRQGRLEKLFF.

This CDR3 is CASSPTGLNTEAFF. The CDR3 DNA is TGCGCCAGCAGCCCCACGGGACTCAACACTGAAGCTTTCTTT. The genes are TRBV5-1 and TRBJ1-1, with a weak D call TRBD1 (5 bases). Trimming cost V 4 bases and J 2 bases, with 12 bases left between them. The CDR3 is 14 amino acids. The V gene's germline CDR1 is SGHRS and CDR2 YFSETQ.

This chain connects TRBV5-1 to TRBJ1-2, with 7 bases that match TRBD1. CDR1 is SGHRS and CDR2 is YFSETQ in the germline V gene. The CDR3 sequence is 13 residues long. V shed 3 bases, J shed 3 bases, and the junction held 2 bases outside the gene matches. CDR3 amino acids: CASSSTGDYGYTF. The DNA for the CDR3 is TGCGCCAGCAGCTCTACAGGGGACTATGGCTACACCTTC.

The CDR3 DNA reads as TGTGCCAGCAGCCAGGACCAAGAGACCCAGTACTTC. As protein: CASSQDQETQYF. This sequence joins TRBV7-9 and TRBJ2-5, with D hard to call. The germline V gene has CDR1 SEHNR and CDR2 FQNEAQ (reference sequence). V lost 5 bases to trimming and J lost 0 bases, with 4 bases between them. CDR3 size: 12 residues.

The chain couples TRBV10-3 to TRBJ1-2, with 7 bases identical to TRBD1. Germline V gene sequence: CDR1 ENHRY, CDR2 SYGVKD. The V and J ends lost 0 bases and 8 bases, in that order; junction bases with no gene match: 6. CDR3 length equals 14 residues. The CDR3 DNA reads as TGTGCCATCAGTGAGTCGATGGGACAGTCGGGCTACACCTTC. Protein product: CAISESMGQSGYTF.

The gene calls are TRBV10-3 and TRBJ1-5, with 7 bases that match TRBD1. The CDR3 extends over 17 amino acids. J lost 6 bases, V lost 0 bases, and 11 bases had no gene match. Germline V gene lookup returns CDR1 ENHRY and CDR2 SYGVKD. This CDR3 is CAISESSLVGGSQPQHF. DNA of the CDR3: TGTGCCATCAGTGAGTCATCGCTAGTAGGGGGCAGTCAGCCCCAGCATTTT.

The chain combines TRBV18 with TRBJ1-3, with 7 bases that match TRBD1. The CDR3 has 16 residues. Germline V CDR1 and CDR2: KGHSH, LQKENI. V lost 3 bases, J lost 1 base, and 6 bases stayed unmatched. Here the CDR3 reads CASSPQQGSSGNTIYF. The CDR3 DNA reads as TGTGCCAGCTCACCCCAACAGGGGTCTTCTGGAAACACCATATATTTT.

CDR3 protein: CASSLYGLALTEQFF. Written as DNA, the CDR3 is TGTGCCAGCAGCTTATACGGACTAGCGTTGACTGAGCAGTTCTTC. This chain uses TRBV11-3 with TRBJ2-1; TRBD2 agrees at 9 bases. This CDR3 is 15 amino acids long. The junction had 8 bases not matched to a gene; V was cut back by 2 bases and J by 9 bases. CDR1 and CDR2 from the germline V gene are SGHNT and YENEEA.

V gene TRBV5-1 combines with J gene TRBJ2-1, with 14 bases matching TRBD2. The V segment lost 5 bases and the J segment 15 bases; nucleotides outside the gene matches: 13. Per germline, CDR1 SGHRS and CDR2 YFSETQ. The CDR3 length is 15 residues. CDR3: CASSRTEGLAGEMFF. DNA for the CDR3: TGCGCCAGCAGTCGAACGGAGGGACTAGCGGGAGAGATGTTCTTC.

CDR3 DNA: TGTGCCAGTAGTCCACCTCGGACTAAGGGGGGGGCCTACAATGAGCAGTTCTTC. This gives the protein CASSPPRTKGGAYNEQFF. The chain recombines TRBV19 with TRBJ2-1; the D gene is possibly TRBD2 (7 bases). This CDR3 comprises 18 residues. CDR1 is LNHDA and CDR2 is SQIVND in the germline V gene (reference sequence). With 5 bases removed from V and 2 bases from J, the gap between germline ends came to 22 bases.

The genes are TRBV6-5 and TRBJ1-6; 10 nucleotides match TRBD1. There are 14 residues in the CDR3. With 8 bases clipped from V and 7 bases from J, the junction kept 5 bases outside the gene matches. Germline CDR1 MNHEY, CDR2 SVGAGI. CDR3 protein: CASRQGAGNSPLHF. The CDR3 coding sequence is TGTGCCAGCCGACAGGGGGCAGGCAATTCACCCCTCCACTTT.

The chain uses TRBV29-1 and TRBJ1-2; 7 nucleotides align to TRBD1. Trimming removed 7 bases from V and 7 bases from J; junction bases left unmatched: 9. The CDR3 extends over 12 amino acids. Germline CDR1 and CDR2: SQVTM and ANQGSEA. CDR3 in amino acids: CSGGGQSSGYTF. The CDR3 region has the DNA TGCAGCGGAGGGGGACAGAGCTCTGGCTACACCTTC.

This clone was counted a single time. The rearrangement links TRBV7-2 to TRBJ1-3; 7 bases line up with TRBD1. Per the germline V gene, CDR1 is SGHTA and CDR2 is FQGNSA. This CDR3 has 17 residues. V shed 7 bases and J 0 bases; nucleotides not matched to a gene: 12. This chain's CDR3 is CASTVAPGQTSGNTIYF. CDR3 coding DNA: TGTGCCAGCACCGTTGCGCCGGGACAGACCTCTGGAAACACCATATATTTT.

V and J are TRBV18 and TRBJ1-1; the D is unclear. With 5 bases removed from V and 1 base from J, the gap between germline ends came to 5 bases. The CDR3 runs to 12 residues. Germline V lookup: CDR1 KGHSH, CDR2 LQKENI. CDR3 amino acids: CASSGQNTEAFF. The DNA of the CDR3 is TGTGCCAGCTCAGGCCAGAACACTGAAGCTTTCTTT.

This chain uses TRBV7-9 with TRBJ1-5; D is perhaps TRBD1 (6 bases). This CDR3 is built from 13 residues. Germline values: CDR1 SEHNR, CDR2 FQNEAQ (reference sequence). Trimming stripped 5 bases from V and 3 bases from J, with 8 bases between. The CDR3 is CASSRDTNQPQHF. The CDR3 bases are TGTGCCAGCAGCCGGGACACCAATCAGCCCCAGCATTTT.

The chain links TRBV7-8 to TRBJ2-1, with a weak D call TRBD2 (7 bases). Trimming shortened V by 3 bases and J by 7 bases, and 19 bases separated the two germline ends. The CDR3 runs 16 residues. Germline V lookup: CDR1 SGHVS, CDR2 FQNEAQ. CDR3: CASSFQTGLGGNEQFF. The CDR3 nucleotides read TGTGCCAGCAGCTTCCAGACAGGACTAGGAGGGAATGAGCAGTTCTTC. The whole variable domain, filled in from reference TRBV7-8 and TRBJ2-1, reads GAGVSQSPRYKVAKRGQDVALRCDPISGHVSLFWYQQALGQGPEFLTYFQNEAQLDKSGLPSDRFFAERPEGSVSTLKIQRTQQEDSAVYLCASSFQTGLGGNEQFFGPGTRLTVL.

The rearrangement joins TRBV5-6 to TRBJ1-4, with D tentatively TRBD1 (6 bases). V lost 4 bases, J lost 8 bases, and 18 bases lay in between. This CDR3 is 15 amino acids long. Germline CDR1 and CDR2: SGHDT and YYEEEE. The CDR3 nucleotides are TGTGCCAGCAGCATCCAGGGGAACGGGCCGGAAAAACTGTTTTTT. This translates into CASSIQGNGPEKLFF. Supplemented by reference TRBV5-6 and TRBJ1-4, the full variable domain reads DAGVTQSPTHLIKTRGQQVTLRCSPKSGHDTVSWYQQALGQGPQFIFQYYEEEERQRGNFPDRFSGHQFPNYSSELNVNALLLGDSALYLCASSIQGNGPEKLFFGSGTQLSVL.

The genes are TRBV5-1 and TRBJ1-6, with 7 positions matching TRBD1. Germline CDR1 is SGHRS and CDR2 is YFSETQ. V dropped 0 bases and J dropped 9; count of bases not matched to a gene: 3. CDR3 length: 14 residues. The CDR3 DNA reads TGCGCCAGCAGCTTGGGACAGGGTTTTTCACCCCTCCACTTT. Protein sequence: CASSLGQGFSPLHF.

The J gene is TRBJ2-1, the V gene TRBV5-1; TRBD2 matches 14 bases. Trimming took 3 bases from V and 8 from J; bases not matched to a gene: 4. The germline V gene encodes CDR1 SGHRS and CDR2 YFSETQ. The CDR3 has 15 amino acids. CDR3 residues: CASSSGLAGVDEQFF. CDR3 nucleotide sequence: TGCGCCAGCAGCTCGGGACTAGCGGGAGTCGATGAGCAGTTCTTC.

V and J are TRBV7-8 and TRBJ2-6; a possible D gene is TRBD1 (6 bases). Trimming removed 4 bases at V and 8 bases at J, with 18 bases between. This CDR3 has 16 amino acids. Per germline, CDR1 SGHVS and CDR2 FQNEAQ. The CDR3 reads CASSSGWTVWTNVLTF. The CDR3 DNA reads TGTGCCAGCAGCTCGGGTTGGACAGTATGGACCAACGTCCTGACTTTC.

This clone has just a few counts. CDR3 region: CASSYSDRGGQPQHF. The CDR3 DNA sequence: TGTGCCAGCAGTTACTCCGACAGGGGAGGTCAGCCCCAGCATTTT. V is TRBV6-5 and J is TRBJ1-5; 8 bases line up with TRBD1. The CDR3 totals 15 residues. From germline, CDR1 is MNHEY and CDR2 SVGAGI. The ends lost 0 bases at V and 6 bases at J; junction bases unmatched: 4.

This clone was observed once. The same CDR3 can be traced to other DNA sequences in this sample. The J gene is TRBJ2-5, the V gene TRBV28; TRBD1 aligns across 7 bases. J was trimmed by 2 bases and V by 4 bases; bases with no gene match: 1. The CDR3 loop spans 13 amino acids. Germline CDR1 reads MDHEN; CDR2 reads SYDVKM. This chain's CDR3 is CASSSGQQETQYF. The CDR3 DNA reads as TGTGCCAGCAGTTCGGGACAGCAAGAGACCCAGTACTTC.

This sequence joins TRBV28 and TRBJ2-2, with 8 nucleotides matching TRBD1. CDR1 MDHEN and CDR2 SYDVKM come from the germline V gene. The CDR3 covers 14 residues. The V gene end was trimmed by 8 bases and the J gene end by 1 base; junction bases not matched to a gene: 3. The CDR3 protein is CASLGQGNTGELFF. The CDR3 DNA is TGTGCCAGCCTTGGACAGGGGAACACCGGGGAGCTGTTTTTT.

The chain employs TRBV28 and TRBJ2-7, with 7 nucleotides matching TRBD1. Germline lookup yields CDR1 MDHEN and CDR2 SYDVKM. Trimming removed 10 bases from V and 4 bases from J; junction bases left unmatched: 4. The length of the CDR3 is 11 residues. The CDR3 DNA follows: TGTGCCACCCTACAGGGGTACGAGCAGTACTTC. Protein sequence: CATLQGYEQYF.

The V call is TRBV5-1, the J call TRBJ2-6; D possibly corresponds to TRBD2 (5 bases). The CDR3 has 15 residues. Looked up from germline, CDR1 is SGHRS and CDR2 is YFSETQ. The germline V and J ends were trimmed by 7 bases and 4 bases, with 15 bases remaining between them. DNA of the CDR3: TGCGCCAGCGCCCCGGGGTCCGCGGGGGCCAACGTCCTGACTTTC. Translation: CASAPGSAGANVLTF.

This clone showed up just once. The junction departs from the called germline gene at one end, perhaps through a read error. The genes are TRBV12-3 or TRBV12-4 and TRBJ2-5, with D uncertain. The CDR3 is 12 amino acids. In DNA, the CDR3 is TGTGCCAGCAGTTTAGAACCAGGCCCTCGTCACTTC. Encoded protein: CASSLEPGPRHF.

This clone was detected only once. The CDR3 bases are TGTGCCAGCCGCGACAGAGCAACTAATGAAAAACTGTTTTTT. Protein sequence: CASRDRATNEKLFF. The chain carries TRBV2 and TRBJ1-4, with D possibly TRBD1 on 5 matching bases. Between the trimmed V and J ends, which lost 8 bases and 0 bases, there was a span of 10 bases. The CDR3 runs 14 residues. Germline V gives CDR1 SNHLY, CDR2 FYNNEI.

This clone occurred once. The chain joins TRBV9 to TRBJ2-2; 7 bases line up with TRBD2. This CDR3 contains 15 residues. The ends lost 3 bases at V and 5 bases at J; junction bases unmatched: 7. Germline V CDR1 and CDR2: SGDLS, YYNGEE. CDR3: CASSERLASTGELFF. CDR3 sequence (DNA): TGTGCCAGCAGCGAAAGACTAGCATCTACCGGGGAGCTGTTTTTT.